The rows below give T cell receptor beta chains drawn from one sample of a study of Ad26.COV2.S vaccination and SARS-CoV-2 variants. TCRdb's table, derived via immunoSEQ multiplex PCR, lists solely in-frame clones and lacks some. The sample yields about half a million clones, 80% to 90% seen once. Material: peripheral blood, obtained in a trial of Ad26.COV2.S vaccine versus placebo. The source of these receptors is a person aged 18 to 65 who received the Ad26.COV2.S COVID-19 vaccine or a placebo. CDR3s include the opening cysteine and the closing phenylalanine or tryptophan. D genes are given only for firm matches. The size entry is marked missing in some rows and otherwise reads once, few, many or a size class.

j_call | d_call | v_call | clone_size | cdr3_aa | cdr3_nt
TRBJ2-1 | TRBD2 | TRBV11-3 | once | CASSLSGRVSNEQFF | TGTGCCAGCAGCTTAAGCGGGAGGGTCAGCAATGAGCAGTTCTTC
TRBJ1-6 | TRBD1 | TRBV13 | . | CASSISDREIFSPLHF | TGTGCCAGCAGCATAAGCGACAGGGAAATTTTCTCACCCCTCCACTTT
TRBJ1-1 | TRBD1 | TRBV27 | . | CASSDTGVGTEAFF | TGTGCCAGCAGTGATACAGGGGTCGGCACTGAAGCTTTCTTT
TRBJ1-6 | . | TRBV6-4 | . | CASRHPGHLTSTYNSPLHF | TGTGCCAGCAGACATCCGGGACATCTTACAAGCACCTATAATTCACCCCTCCACTTT
TRBJ2-1 | TRBD2 | TRBV6-6 | . | CASSYLAGGPNEQFF | TGTGCCAGCAGTTACTTAGCGGGAGGGCCTAATGAGCAGTTCTTC
TRBJ1-6 | TRBD1 | TRBV14 | . | CASSQATTGASPLHF | TGTGCCAGCAGCCAAGCAACGACAGGGGCCTCACCCCTCCACTTT
TRBJ1-4 | . | TRBV18 | . | CASSPEAALNEKLFF | TGTGCCAGCTCACCGGAGGCGGCGCTTAATGAAAAACTGTTTTTT
TRBJ1-3 | TRBD1 | TRBV9 | . | CASSESPTGAGNTIYF | TGTGCCAGCAGCGAGTCCCCTACAGGGGCTGGAAACACCATATATTTT
TRBJ2-7 | . | TRBV7-2 | . | CASSLVGTREQYF | TGTGCCAGCAGCTTAGTTGGGACCCGCGAGCAGTACTTC
TRBJ2-3 | TRBD1 | TRBV10-1 | . | CASSTGTVTDTQYF | TGCGCCAGTTCGACCGGGACAGTAACAGATACGCAGTATTTT
TRBJ2-1 | . | TRBV7-3 | . | CASSSGAYNEQFF | TGTGCCAGCAGCTCGGGAGCCTACAATGAGCAGTTCTTC
TRBJ2-3 | . | TRBV6-5 | once | CASAPVGTQYF | TGTGCCAGCGCCCCCGTGGGTACGCAGTATTTT
TRBJ1-5 | . | TRBV2 | . | CASNDGTPANQPQHF | TGTGCCAGCAATGACGGGACTCCGGCCAATCAGCCCCAGCATTTT
TRBJ1-2 | . | TRBV6-5 | . | CASTKGGPLGYTF | TGTGCCAGCACGAAAGGCGGGCCCCTGGGCTACACCTTC
TRBJ1-6 | . | TRBV7-2 | . | CASSLGSGVMAVWSPLHF | TGTGCCAGCAGCTTAGGGAGTGGGGTGATGGCAGTCTGGTCACCCCTCCACTTT
TRBJ2-5 | . | TRBV18 | . | CASSPRRERKIQETQYF | TGTGCCAGCTCACCCCGTCGGGAGCGGAAAATCCAAGAGACCCAGTACTTC
TRBJ1-1 | . | TRBV18 | . | CANSPQEGTTEAFF | TGTGCCAACTCACCACAGGAGGGGACAACTGAAGCTTTCTTT
TRBJ1-1 | . | TRBV19 | . | CASSTTAFEAFF | TGTGCCAGTAGTACGACAGCGTTTGAAGCTTTCTTT
TRBJ1-1 | . | TRBV5-5 | . | CASSLFTANTEAFF | TGTGCCAGCAGCTTATTTACAGCGAACACTGAAGCTTTCTTT
TRBJ2-1 | . | TRBV19 | . | CASRRDNYNEQFF | TGTGCCAGTAGAAGAGATAACTACAATGAGCAGTTCTTC
TRBJ2-7 | . | TRBV6-2/TRBV6-3 | . | CASSIRLVKSEQYF | TGTGCCAGCAGTATTCGACTAGTGAAGAGCGAGCAGTACTTC
TRBJ2-1 | . | TRBV5-4 | . | CASRNDNEQFF | TGTGCCAGCAGAAACGACAATGAGCAGTTCTTC
TRBJ1-2 | TRBD1 | TRBV6-5 | once | CASSYYYRGKVYGYTF | TGTGCCAGCAGTTACTATTACAGGGGGAAAGTCTATGGCTACACCTTC
TRBJ2-7 | TRBD1 | TRBV19 | . | CASTRGQGAYEQYF | TGTGCCAGTACGCGGGGACAGGGAGCCTACGAGCAGTACTTC
TRBJ2-7 | TRBD1 | TRBV6-2/TRBV6-3 | once | CASSRNRGRYEQYF | TGTGCCAGCAGCCGAAACAGGGGGCGCTACGAGCAGTACTTC
TRBJ1-3 | . | TRBV19 | . | CASSIVRVAGNTIYF | TGTGCCAGTAGTATCGTCAGAGTAGCTGGAAACACCATATATTTT
TRBJ2-1 | TRBD2 | TRBV11-2 | . | CASSRWGREGQDEQFF | TGTGCCAGCAGCCGATGGGGGCGGGAGGGCCAAGATGAGCAGTTCTTC
TRBJ1-1 | . | TRBV4-1 | . | CASSQVDSLPLRAFF | TGCGCCAGCAGCCAGGTGGACAGTCTACCCCTGAGGGCTTTCTTT
TRBJ1-6 | . | TRBV6-5 | . | CASSYSFPIGPLHF | TGTGCCAGCAGTTACTCTTTCCCCATCGGGCCCCTCCACTTT
TRBJ1-2 | . | TRBV5-5 | . | CASSLEWVSGYTF | TGTGCCAGCAGCTTGGAGTGGGTTTCCGGCTACACCTTC
TRBJ2-2 | . | TRBV14 | . | CASSQAGTGELFF | TGTGCCAGCAGCCAAGCGGGCACCGGGGAGCTGTTTTTT
TRBJ1-1 | . | TRBV27 | . | CASSSGGMNTEAFF | TGTGCCAGCAGTTCCGGCGGCATGAACACTGAAGCTTTCTTT
TRBJ2-1 | . | TRBV19 | . | CASSSRALSSYNEQFF | TGTGCCAGTAGTTCGAGAGCGTTGAGCTCCTACAATGAGCAGTTCTTC
TRBJ2-5 | TRBD2 | TRBV3-1/TRBV3-2 | . | CASSQESGIQETQYF | TGTGCCAGCAGCCAAGAGAGCGGGATCCAAGAGACCCAGTACTTC
TRBJ1-2 | . | TRBV6-2/TRBV6-3 | . | CASSPSGLHGYGYTF | TGTGCCAGCAGTCCGAGCGGCCTTCACGGCTATGGCTACACCTTC
TRBJ1-3 | . | TRBV7-2 | . | CASSRSRDSGNTIYF | TGTGCCAGCAGCCGTAGCAGGGACTCTGGAAACACCATATATTTT
TRBJ1-1 | . | TRBV28 | once | CASSPRRLMNTEAFF | TGTGCCAGCAGTCCCCGGCGACTAATGAACACTGAAGCTTTCTTT
TRBJ1-2 | . | TRBV3-1/TRBV3-2 | . | CASSQAPRRGDGYTF | TGTGCCAGCAGCCAAGCCCCTCGTCGGGGGGATGGCTACACCTTC
TRBJ2-5 | . | TRBV3-1/TRBV3-2 | . | CASSHPTGETQYF | TGTGCCAGCAGCCATCCGACGGGAGAGACCCAGTACTTC
TRBJ2-3 | . | TRBV9 | . | CASSVDPDSTDTQYF | TGTGCCAGCAGCGTAGATCCGGACAGCACAGATACGCAGTATTTT
TRBJ2-6 | . | TRBV9 | . | CASSVQTRGAGANVLTF | TGTGCCAGCAGCGTTCAGACCAGGGGAGCTGGGGCCAACGTCCTGACTTTC
TRBJ2-1 | . | TRBV18 | . | CASSPDLSSYNEQFF | TGTGCCAGCTCGCCCGACTTGAGCTCCTACAATGAGCAGTTCTTC
TRBJ2-7 | . | TRBV3-1/TRBV3-2 | . | CASSQDYSYEQYF | TGTGCCAGCAGCCAAGATTACAGCTACGAGCAGTACTTC
TRBJ1-1 | . | TRBV11-2 | . | CASSFRSSGTEAFF | TGTGCCAGCAGCTTCCGCTCCTCAGGCACTGAAGCTTTCTTT
TRBJ2-6 | . | TRBV7-9 | . | CASSPSSGANVLTF | TGTGCCAGCAGCCCCTCCTCCGGGGCCAACGTCCTGACTTTC